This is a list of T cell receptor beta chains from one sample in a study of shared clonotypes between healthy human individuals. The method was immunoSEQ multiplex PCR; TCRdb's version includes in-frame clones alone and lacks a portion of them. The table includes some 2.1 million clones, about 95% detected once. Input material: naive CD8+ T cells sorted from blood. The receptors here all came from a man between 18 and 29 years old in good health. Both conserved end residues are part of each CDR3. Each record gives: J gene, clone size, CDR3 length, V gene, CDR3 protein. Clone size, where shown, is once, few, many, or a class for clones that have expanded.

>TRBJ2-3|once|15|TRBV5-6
CASSGLAVGADTQYF
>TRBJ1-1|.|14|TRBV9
CASTSPASNTEAFF
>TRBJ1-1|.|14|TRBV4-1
CASSQESMNTEAFF
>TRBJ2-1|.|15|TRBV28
CASSEQGGSYNEQFF
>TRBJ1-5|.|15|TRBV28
CASSFIVEGDQPQHF
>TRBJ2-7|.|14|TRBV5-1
CASSLLGQNYEQYF
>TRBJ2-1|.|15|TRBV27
CASSLWTSVEGEQFF
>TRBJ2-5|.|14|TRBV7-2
CASSSRRFQETQYF
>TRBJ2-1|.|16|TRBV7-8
CASSLRDISSYNEQFF
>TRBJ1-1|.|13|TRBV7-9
CASSLTGATEAFF
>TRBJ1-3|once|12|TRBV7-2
CASSLMGNTIYF
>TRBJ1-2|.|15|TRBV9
CASSVSLTGDYGYTF
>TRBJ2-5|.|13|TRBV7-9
CASRTGNQETQYF
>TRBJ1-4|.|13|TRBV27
CASSLLGSEKLFF
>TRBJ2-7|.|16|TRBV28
CASSSPLGQERYEQYF
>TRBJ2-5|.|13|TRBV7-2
CASSFDSEETQYF
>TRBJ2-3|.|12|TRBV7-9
CASSSDREAQYF
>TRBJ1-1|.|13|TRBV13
CASTPPMSFEAFF
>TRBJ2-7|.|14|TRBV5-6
CASTWASSTYEQYF
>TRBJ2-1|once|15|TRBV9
CASSVGGNAYNEQFF
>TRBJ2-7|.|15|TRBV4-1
CASSQEGGLVGEQYF
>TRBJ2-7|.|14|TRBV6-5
CASSIGTSSYEQYF
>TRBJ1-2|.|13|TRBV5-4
CASRNQGDYGYTF